The rows below give T cell receptor beta chains drawn from one sample of a study of T cell repertoires in cytomegalovirus infection. TCRdb ran MiXCR on the reads and lists one entry per CDR3 protein. The sample consists of 560,000 or so distinct CDR3 sequences, 16% of them appearing once. The material sequenced was CD8+ T cells from PBMCs. The receptors stem from a human donor in good health (CMV status not recorded). Some clones in this sample may be carry-over from other donors' samples. Each CDR3 is given with its conserved first and last residue. The order of the fields is V gene, J gene, clone size, D gene, CDR3 protein, CDR3 DNA. A D gene is named only where the DNA matches it firmly. Clone size appears in some rows only: once, few, many, or a class for an expanded clone.

V: TRBV27; J: TRBJ2-1; size: many; D: TRBD2; CDR3: CASSWGGGGGEQFF; DNA: TGTGCCAGCAGTTGGGGAGGCGGGGGAGGTGAGCAGTTCTTC
V: TRBV27; J: TRBJ1-5; size: many; D: NA; CDR3: CASSPSQGDGNQPQHF; DNA: TGTGCCAGCAGTCCTTCTCAGGGAGACGGCAATCAGCCCCAGCATTTT
V: TRBV19; J: TRBJ1-5; size: many; D: NA; CDR3: CASSMRGGNQPQHF; DNA: TGTGCCAGTAGTATGCGCGGGGGAAATCAGCCCCAGCATTTT
V: TRBV28; J: TRBJ1-1; size: NA; D: NA; CDR3: CASSAPSGEMNTEAFF; DNA: TGTGCCAGCAGTGCTCCCTCCGGGGAAATGAACACTGAAGCTTTCTTT
V: TRBV20-1; J: TRBJ2-1; size: NA; D: NA; CDR3: CSARDGGSYNEQFF; DNA: TGCAGTGCTAGAGACGGGGGCTCCTACAATGAGCAGTTCTTC
V: TRBV5-5; J: TRBJ1-5; size: few; D: NA; CDR3: CASSNRDDNQPQHF; DNA: TGTGCCAGCAGTAACAGGGATGACAATCAGCCCCAGCATTTT
V: TRBV5-4; J: TRBJ2-5; size: many; D: TRBD2; CDR3: CASSLGLAGGQLETQYF; DNA: TGTGCCAGCAGCCTTGGACTAGCGGGGGGGCAGCTTGAGACCCAGTACTTC
V: TRBV6-1; J: TRBJ1-6; size: NA; D: TRBD1; CDR3: CATTGQGGSYNSPLHF; DNA: TGTGCCACCACGGGACAGGGAGGGTCCTATAATTCACCCCTCCACTTT
V: TRBV7-8; J: TRBJ2-7; size: many; D: NA; CDR3: CASSLARGLDYEQYF; DNA: TGTGCCAGCAGCTTAGCGAGAGGCCTAGACTACGAGCAGTACTTC
V: TRBV12-3/TRBV12-4; J: TRBJ2-1; size: NA; D: NA; CDR3: CASSASEVDYNEQFF; DNA: TGTGCCAGCAGTGCCAGCGAGGTGGATTACAATGAGCAGTTCTTC
V: TRBV12-3/TRBV12-4; J: TRBJ2-7; size: few; D: TRBD1; CDR3: CASSGLSTGVAYEQYF; DNA: TGTGCCAGCAGTGGACTGTCTACAGGGGTGGCCTACGAGCAGTACTTC
V: TRBV19; J: TRBJ2-5; size: NA; D: NA; CDR3: CASSIPAPRGPETQYF; DNA: TGTGCCAGTAGTATCCCTGCCCCGAGGGGCCCAGAGACCCAGTACTTC
V: TRBV20-1; J: TRBJ1-1; size: many; D: NA; CDR3: CSAGKRPLTEAFF; DNA: TGCAGTGCTGGGAAGAGGCCTCTCACTGAAGCTTTCTTT
V: TRBV2; J: TRBJ2-1; size: many; D: TRBD2; CDR3: CASSEALPQVAGAPYSYNEQFF; DNA: TGTGCCAGCAGTGAGGCCCTTCCGCAGGTAGCGGGGGCTCCTTACTCCTACAATGAGCAGTTCTTC
V: TRBV14; J: TRBJ2-7; size: NA; D: NA; CDR3: CASSQDGRPSSYEQYF; DNA: TGTGCCAGCAGCCAAGACGGCAGGCCCAGCTCCTACGAGCAGTACTTC
V: TRBV2; J: TRBJ1-1; size: NA; D: NA; CDR3: CASSDPQVEAFF; DNA: TGTGCCAGCAGTGACCCTCAAGTTGAAGCTTTCTTT